This T cell receptor (beta chain) was sequenced for a study of immune cell composition in non-small cell lung cancer. Method: immunoSEQ multiplex PCR; TCRdb's copy keeps in-frame clones and lacks some. The sample carries about 4,800 clones, 83% recorded once. Comments on this clone: Its antigen is undetermined. One end of the junction is discordant with germline, which a read error may explain.

The study, taken as a whole, reports: Overall clonality, unlike maximal tumour-associated clone frequency, did not predict TIL reactivity.

This TCR was sampled from a human donor with non-small cell lung cancer. Sequencing used lung tumor tissue.

CDR3 bases: TGTGCCAGCAGTGGCGCGGGGGCCCCTCTACTCTTC. Translated, it gives CASSGAGAPLLF. This chain joins TRBV6-1 and TRBJ2-1; weak D call: TRBD2 (7 bases). This CDR3 contains 12 residues. Germline V gives CDR1 MNHNS, CDR2 SASEGT.